The clone carrying this T cell receptor beta chain has ten or more counts. Its target is not known. Amplification targeted TCR beta CDR3 regions from RNA transcripts. RT-PCR in the first round (using the HTBI primer set) targeted the TCR CDR3. TCRdb re-called the multiplex PCR reads through MiXCR, storing one row per CDR3 protein. The sample yields about 350,000 distinct CDR3 sequences, 15% to 20% seen once. This sample is part of a study of T cells in Graves' hyperthyroidism and ophthalmopathy. General study points: Ophthalmopathy was distinguished from stable hyperthyroidism by 13 V-J signatures. Most expanded thyroid clonotypes above 0.001 also appeared in blood.

Uncontrolled infection, other autoimmune disease, pregnancy or lactation excluded patients. Every diagnosis used clinical symptoms, serum thyroxine and TRAb, thyroid ultrasound and orbital computed tomography. The V end lost 5 bases, the J end lost 3 bases, and 17 bases lay between the germline ends. This CDR3 spans 15 amino acids. CDR1 is LNHDA and CDR2 is SQIVND in the germline V gene (reference sequence). The TCR sequence derives from a woman aged 40 to 49 with Graves' ophthalmopathy. This sequence joins TRBV19 and TRBJ2-7; D unresolved. The sample comprised blood. This CDR3 reads CASSPGRSNFYEQYF. The DNA for the CDR3 is TGTGCCAGTAGTCCCGGACGGTCGAATTTCTACGAGCAGTACTTC.